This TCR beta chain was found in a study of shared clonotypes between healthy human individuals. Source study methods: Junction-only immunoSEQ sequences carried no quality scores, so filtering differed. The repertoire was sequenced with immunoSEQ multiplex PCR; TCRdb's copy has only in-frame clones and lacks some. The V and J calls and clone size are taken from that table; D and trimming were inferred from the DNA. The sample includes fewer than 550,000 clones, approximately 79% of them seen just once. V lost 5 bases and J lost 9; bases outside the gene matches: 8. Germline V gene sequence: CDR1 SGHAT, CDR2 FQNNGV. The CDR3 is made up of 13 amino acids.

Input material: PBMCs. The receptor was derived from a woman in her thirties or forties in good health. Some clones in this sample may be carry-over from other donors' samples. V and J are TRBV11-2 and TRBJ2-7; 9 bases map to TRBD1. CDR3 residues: CASSENTGGVQYF. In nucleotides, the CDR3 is TGTGCCAGCAGCGAGAATACAGGGGGCGTGCAGTACTTC.